The 22 T cell receptor beta chains in this list originate from one sample, sequenced in a study of CD8+ T cells in alopecia areata. Reverse transcription of extracted RNA yielded cDNA, which provided the sequencing template. The table came from immunoSEQ multiplex PCR; TCRdb's copy has only in-frame clones and leaves some out. The sample has under 150,000 clones, around 50% seen once. Sequenced input: NKG2D-low CD8+ T cells sorted from blood. All receptors derive from a human donor with alopecia areata.

The CDR3 DNA sequence: TGTGCCAGCACGGTGGGATACACAGATACGCAGTATTTT. Protein: CASTVGYTDTQYF. The rearrangement links TRBV7-9 to TRBJ2-3; D call uncertain. CDR1 is SEHNR, CDR2 FQNEAQ, per germline (reference sequence). Trimming took off 7 bases at V and 2 bases at J, with 10 bases between the two ends. The CDR3 covers 13 residues.

CDR3 in DNA: TGCAGCGTTGAAGATGACGTTTTCAGGTACGAGCAGTACTTC. It yields the protein CSVEDDVFRYEQYF. The rearrangement links TRBV29-1 to TRBJ2-7; D is ambiguous. The CDR3 covers 14 residues. V was trimmed by 0 bases and J by 4 bases, leaving 13 bases between them. Germline CDR1 reads SQVTM; CDR2 reads ANQGSEA.

The CDR3 nucleotides are TGCGCCAGCAGCCCCTTAATTGCTACAGATACGCAGTATTTT. Translating it yields CASSPLIATDTQYF. V is TRBV4-1 and J is TRBJ2-3; D gene unclear. Trimming removed 4 bases from V and 3 bases from J, with 11 bases in between. Germline CDR1 MGHRA, CDR2 YSYEKL. CDR3 length: 14 amino acids.

A single count supports this clone. The chain carries TRBV7-3 and TRBJ2-7, with 7 bases matching TRBD1. CDR3 size: 13 residues. V dropped 2 bases and J dropped 6; count of bases not matched to a gene: 4. In germline, CDR1 is SGHTA, CDR2 FQGTGA. CDR3 residues: CASSLLTGAEQYF. CDR3 in DNA: TGTGCCAGCAGCTTACTTACAGGGGCCGAGCAGTACTTC.

The chain has TRBV29-1 and TRBJ2-3, with 9 bases lining up with TRBD2. The CDR3 sequence is 15 residues long. CDR1 and CDR2 from the germline V gene are SQVTM and ANQGSEA. Germline trimming cut 5 bases from V and 4 bases from J; bases unmatched to any gene: 10. CDR3 in amino acids: CSVFHGRGGPDTQYF. CDR3 bases: TGCAGCGTTTTTCACGGGCGGGGGGGGCCAGATACGCAGTATTTT.

The chain recombines TRBV7-9 with TRBJ2-7; 7 nucleotides match TRBD1. The ends lost 5 bases at V and 5 bases at J; junction bases unmatched: 9. This CDR3 contains 14 residues. Germline lookup yields CDR1 SEHNR and CDR2 FQNEAQ (reference sequence). CDR3 DNA sequence: TGTGCCAGCAGCCAAGGGGGCCGTTCGAACGAGCAGTACTTC. Protein sequence: CASSQGGRSNEQYF.

This clone was counted between two and nine times. CDR3 in amino acids: CASTPRDRSNEQYF. DNA for the CDR3: TGTGCCAGCACCCCCCGGGACAGGAGCAACGAGCAGTACTTC. The rearrangement uses TRBV27 and TRBJ2-7, with TRBD1 matching 8 bases. CDR3 length equals 14 residues. Germline CDR1 MNHEY, CDR2 SMNVEV (reference sequence). J gave up 5 bases and V 7 bases, and 10 bases lay outside the gene matches.

The chain uses TRBV30 and TRBJ2-7; D is ambiguous. Germline assignment: CDR1 GTSNPN and CDR2 SVGIG (reference sequence). V dropped 1 base and J dropped 3 bases, with 10 bases sitting between them. The CDR3 has 13 amino acids. The CDR3 here is CAWSAFRIYEQYF. In DNA form, the CDR3 reads TGTGCCTGGAGTGCTTTCAGAATCTACGAGCAGTACTTC.

The V and J genes are TRBV5-6 and TRBJ2-3; TRBD1 matches 7 bases. The ends lost 4 bases at V and 2 bases at J; junction bases unmatched: 4. The CDR3 spans 14 residues. Germline V gives CDR1 SGHDT, CDR2 YYEEEE. The CDR3 nucleotides read TGTGCCAGCAGCAGAGGGGGCGTCACAGATACGCAGTATTTT. It encodes CASSRGGVTDTQYF.

This clone turned up a few times. The chain joins TRBV29-1 to TRBJ2-7; D is uncertain. V lost 7 bases to trimming and J lost 6 bases, with 7 bases between them. Germline V gene data show CDR1 as SQVTM and CDR2 as ANQGSEA. The CDR3 is 9 amino acids. The CDR3 loop reads CSAAAEQYF. CDR3 DNA sequence: TGCAGCGCCGCGGCCGAGCAGTACTTC.

This clone was observed a handful of times. V and J are TRBV4-3 and TRBJ2-2; D unclear. Trimming took 2 bases from V and 4 from J, leaving 14 bases between them. The germline V gene has CDR1 LGHNA and CDR2 YSLEER. The length of the CDR3 is 16 residues. The CDR3 reads CASSQLTSDVTGELFF. In DNA, the CDR3 is TGCGCCAGCAGCCAACTTACCTCGGACGTCACCGGGGAGCTGTTTTTT.

Only one count was recorded for this clone. J is TRBJ2-7 and V is TRBV29-1; D possibly corresponds to TRBD1 (6 bases). The CDR3 sequence is 14 residues long. The V gene's germline CDR1 is SQVTM and CDR2 ANQGSEA. The ends were cut back, 5 bases at V and 3 bases at J, with 17 bases in the middle. The CDR3 is CSVRRDTSNYEQYF. CDR3 bases: TGCAGCGTTCGCCGGGACACTAGTAACTACGAGCAGTACTTC.

This clone has a single count. The chain employs TRBV30 and TRBJ1-2; no definite D call. There are 14 residues in the CDR3. Germline loops: CDR1 GTSNPN, CDR2 SVGIG (reference sequence). Trimming took off 0 bases at V and 7 bases at J, with 15 bases between the two ends. The CDR3 loop reads CAWSVNLDVTGYTF. CDR3 coding DNA: TGTGCCTGGAGTGTAAATTTAGACGTTACTGGCTACACCTTC.

This clone was seen only a few times. The V gene is TRBV29-1, the J gene TRBJ2-5, with a possible D match to TRBD2 (5 bases). V lost 6 bases and J 2 bases, leaving 10 bases between the germline ends. Germline V gene lookup returns CDR1 SQVTM and CDR2 ANQGSEA. This CDR3 contains 12 residues. In DNA form, the CDR3 reads TGCAGCGTGGACTTCCTACAAGAGACCCAGTACTTC. Amino acid sequence: CSVDFLQETQYF.

For the CDR3, the DNA is TGTGCCTGGGATGGGACAGGGCGCGCCTATGGCTACACCTTC. This translates into CAWDGTGRAYGYTF. V gene TRBV30 combines with J gene TRBJ1-2; TRBD1 aligns across 9 bases. Germline CDR1 and CDR2: GTSNPN and SVGIG (reference sequence). This CDR3 has 14 amino acids. Trimming at V came to 5 bases and at J to 4 bases, leaving 8 bases not matched to a gene.

The chain recombines TRBV7-9 with TRBJ2-5, with 7 bases that match TRBD2. CDR1 and CDR2 (germline): SEHNR, FQNEAQ (reference sequence). The CDR3 runs 14 residues. The J segment lost 1 base and the V segment lost 3 bases, leaving 2 bases of the junction unmatched. The CDR3 DNA follows: TGTGCCAGCAGCTTTACGGGGGGCCAAGAGACCCAGTACTTC. Translating gives CASSFTGGQETQYF.

V is TRBV23-1 and J is TRBJ2-1; TRBD2 might be the D (6 bases). Being an ORF, TRBV23-1 has a function that is uncertain. The length of the CDR3 is 17 residues. Trimming took off 3 bases at V and 0 bases at J, with 15 bases between the two ends. CDR3 sequence reads: CASSHSGLPSSYNEQFF. DNA of the CDR3: TGCGCCAGCAGTCACTCGGGACTGCCGAGCTCCTACAATGAGCAGTTCTTC.

The chain's CDR3 is CSVDGLAPSTDTQYF. In DNA form, the CDR3 reads TGCAGCGTTGATGGACTAGCTCCTAGCACAGATACGCAGTATTTT. The V gene is TRBV29-1, the J gene TRBJ2-3; TRBD2 matches at 8 bases. The CDR3 is made up of 15 amino acids. Germline CDR1 and CDR2: SQVTM and ANQGSEA. Losses at the gene ends were 3 bases for V and 0 bases for J; bases not matched to a gene: 5.

This clone was found a few times. This sequence joins TRBV7-9 and TRBJ1-1; D is uncertain. The V end lost 5 bases, the J end lost 3 bases, and 10 bases lay between the germline ends. Germline V gene sequence: CDR1 SEHNR, CDR2 FQNEAQ (reference sequence). This CDR3 is 13 amino acids long. CDR3 loop: CASSLRLDTEAFF. Written as DNA, the CDR3 is TGTGCCAGCAGCCTCCGCCTAGACACTGAAGCTTTCTTT.

This clone was observed a few times. The chain has TRBV29-1 and TRBJ1-1; D might be TRBD1 (5 bases). V lost 6 bases and J lost 3, with 11 bases in between. Germline values: CDR1 SQVTM, CDR2 ANQGSEA. The CDR3 is 12 residues long. CDR3 residues: CSVWEGDTEAFF. The CDR3 region has the DNA TGCAGCGTGTGGGAAGGGGACACTGAAGCTTTCTTT.

Remarks on this clone: This same CDR3 is encoded by further DNA sequences in the sample. V and J are TRBV29-1 and TRBJ2-2; D is perhaps TRBD1 (5 bases). With 0 bases removed from V and 5 bases from J, the gap between germline ends came to 13 bases. Germline lookup yields CDR1 SQVTM and CDR2 ANQGSEA. CDR3 length: 15 residues. The DNA of the CDR3 is TGCAGCGTTGAAGATCCCAGGGTCGGGACCGGGGAGCTGTTTTTT. This gives the protein CSVEDPRVGTGELFF.

The rearrangement joins TRBV29-1 to TRBJ2-7; D might be TRBD1 (6 bases). Germline V CDR1 and CDR2: SQVTM, ANQGSEA. The V end was cut by 4 bases, the J end by 0 bases, with 16 bases between. The CDR3 loop spans 15 amino acids. The DNA of the CDR3 is TGCAGCGTTGCGTCCGATCAGGGGAGCTCCTACGAGCAGTACTTC. Encoded protein: CSVASDQGSSYEQYF.